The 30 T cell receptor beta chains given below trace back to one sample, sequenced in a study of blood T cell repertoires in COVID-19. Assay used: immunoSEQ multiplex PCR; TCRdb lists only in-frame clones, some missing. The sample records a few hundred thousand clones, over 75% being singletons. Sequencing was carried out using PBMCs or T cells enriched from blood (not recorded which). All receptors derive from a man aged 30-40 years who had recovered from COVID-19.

The CDR3 loop reads CASSFSTGDQPQHF. In DNA, the CDR3 is TGTGCCAGCAGTTTCTCGACAGGGGACCAGCCCCAGCATTTT. The V and J genes are TRBV2 and TRBJ1-5; 8 bases map to TRBD1. V trimming: 5 bases; J trimming: 7 bases; junction bases outside the gene matches: 7. The germline V gene encodes CDR1 SNHLY and CDR2 FYNNEI. The CDR3 runs 14 residues.

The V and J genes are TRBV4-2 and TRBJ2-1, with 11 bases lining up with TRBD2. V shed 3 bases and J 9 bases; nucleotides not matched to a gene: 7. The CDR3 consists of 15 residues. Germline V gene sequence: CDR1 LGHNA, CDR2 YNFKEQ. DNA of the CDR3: TGTGCCAGCAGCCAGGTAGCGGGGGGGCAGGGTGAGCAGTTCTTC. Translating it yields CASSQVAGGQGEQFF.

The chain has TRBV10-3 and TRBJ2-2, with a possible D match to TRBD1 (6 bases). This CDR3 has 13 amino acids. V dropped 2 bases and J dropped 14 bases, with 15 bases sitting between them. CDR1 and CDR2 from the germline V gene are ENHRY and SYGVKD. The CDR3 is CAISEPNRVGLFF. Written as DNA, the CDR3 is TGTGCCATCAGTGAGCCCAACAGGGTGGGCCTGTTTTTT.

The CDR3 is CASRTGTGNSPLHF. CDR3 DNA: TGTGCCAGCAGGACAGGGACAGGAAATTCACCCCTCCACTTT. The chain couples TRBV6-5 to TRBJ1-6; 8 bases fit TRBD1. The CDR3 spans 14 residues. Germline CDR1 reads MNHEY; CDR2 reads SVGAGI. V dropped 6 bases and J dropped 7; count of bases not matched to a gene: 5.

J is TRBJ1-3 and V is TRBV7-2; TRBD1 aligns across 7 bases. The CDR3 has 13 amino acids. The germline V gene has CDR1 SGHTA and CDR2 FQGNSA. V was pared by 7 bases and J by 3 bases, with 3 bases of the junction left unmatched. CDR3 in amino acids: CASTTGSGNTIYF. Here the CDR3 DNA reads TGTGCCAGCACGACAGGGAGTGGAAACACCATATATTTT. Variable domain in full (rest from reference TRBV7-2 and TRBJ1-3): GAGVSQSPSNKVTEKGKDVELRCDPISGHTALYWYRQSLGQGLEFLIYFQGNSAPDKSGLPSDRFSAERTGGSVSTLTIQRTQQEDSAVYLCASTTGSGNTIYFGEGSWLTVV.

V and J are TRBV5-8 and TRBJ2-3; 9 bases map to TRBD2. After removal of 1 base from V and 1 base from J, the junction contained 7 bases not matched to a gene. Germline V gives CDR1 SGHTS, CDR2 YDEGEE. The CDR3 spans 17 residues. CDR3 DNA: TGTGCCAGCAGCTTGAGCTGGACTAGCGATGGCACAGATACGCAGTATTTT. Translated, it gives CASSLSWTSDGTDTQYF.

The CDR3 coding sequence is TGTGCCAGCAGCCAGGGGTTGGGCGGAACTTCACCCCTCCACTTT. It specifies CASSQGLGGTSPLHF. V is TRBV2 and J is TRBJ1-6; possibly TRBD1 for D (6 bases). The germline V and J ends were trimmed by 6 bases and 9 bases, with 18 bases remaining between them. Germline lookup yields CDR1 SNHLY and CDR2 FYNNEI. The CDR3 contains 15 residues.

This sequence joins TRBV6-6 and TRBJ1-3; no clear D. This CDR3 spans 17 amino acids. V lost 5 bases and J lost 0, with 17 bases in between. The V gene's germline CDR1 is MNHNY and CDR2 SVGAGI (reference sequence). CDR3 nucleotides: TGTGCCAGCAGTCGCCTCGGACCGGGATCCTCTGGAAACACCATATATTTT. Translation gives CASSRLGPGSSGNTIYF.

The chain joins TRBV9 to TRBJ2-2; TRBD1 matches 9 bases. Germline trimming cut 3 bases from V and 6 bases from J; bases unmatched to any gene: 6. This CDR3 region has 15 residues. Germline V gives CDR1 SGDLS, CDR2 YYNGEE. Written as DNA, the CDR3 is TGTGCCAGCAGCGCAGGCAGGACAGGGGCCGGGGAGCTGTTTTTT. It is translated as CASSAGRTGAGELFF.

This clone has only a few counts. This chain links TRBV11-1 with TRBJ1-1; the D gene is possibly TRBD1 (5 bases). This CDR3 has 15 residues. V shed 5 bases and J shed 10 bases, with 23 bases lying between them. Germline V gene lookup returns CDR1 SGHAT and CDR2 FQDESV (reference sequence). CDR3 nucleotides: TGTGCCAGCAGCCCAACTCAGGGTGTCCTTCTCGGAGCTTTCTTT. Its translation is CASSPTQGVLLGAFF.

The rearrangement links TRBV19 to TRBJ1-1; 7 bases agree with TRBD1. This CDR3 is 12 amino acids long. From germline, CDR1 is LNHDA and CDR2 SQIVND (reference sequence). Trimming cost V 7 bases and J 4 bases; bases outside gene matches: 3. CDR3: CASNDRVTEAFF. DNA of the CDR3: TGTGCCAGTAACGACAGGGTCACTGAAGCTTTCTTT. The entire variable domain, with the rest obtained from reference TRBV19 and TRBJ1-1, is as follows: DGGITQSPKYLFRKEGQNVTLSCEQNLNHDAMYWYRQDPGQGLRLIYYSQIVNDFQKGDIAEGYSVSREKKESFPLTVTSAQKNPTAFYLCASNDRVTEAFFGQGTRLTVV.

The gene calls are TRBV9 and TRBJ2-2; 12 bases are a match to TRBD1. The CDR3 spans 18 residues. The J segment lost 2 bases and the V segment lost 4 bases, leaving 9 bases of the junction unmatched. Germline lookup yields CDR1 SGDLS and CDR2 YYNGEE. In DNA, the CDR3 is TGTGCCAGCAGCTTGCCCGGGACAGGGGGCGTCAACACCGGGGAGCTGTTTTTT. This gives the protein CASSLPGTGGVNTGELFF. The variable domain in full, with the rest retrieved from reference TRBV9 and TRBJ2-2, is DSGVTQTPKHLITATGQRVTLRCSPRSGDLSVYWYQQSLDQGLQFLIQYYNGEERAKGNILERFSAQQFPDLHSELNLSSLELGDSALYFCASSLPGTGGVNTGELFFGEGSRLTVL.

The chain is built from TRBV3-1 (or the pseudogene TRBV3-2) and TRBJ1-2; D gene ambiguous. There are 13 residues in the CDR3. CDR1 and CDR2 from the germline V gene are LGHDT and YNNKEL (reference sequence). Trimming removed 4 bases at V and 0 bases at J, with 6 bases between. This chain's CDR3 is CASSPAANYGYTF. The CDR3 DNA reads TGTGCCAGCAGCCCCGCAGCTAACTATGGCTACACCTTC.

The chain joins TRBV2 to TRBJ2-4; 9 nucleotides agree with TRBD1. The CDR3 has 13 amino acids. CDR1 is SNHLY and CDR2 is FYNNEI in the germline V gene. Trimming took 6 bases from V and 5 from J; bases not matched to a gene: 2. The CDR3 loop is CASSRDRENIQYF. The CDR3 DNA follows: TGTGCCAGCAGCCGGGACAGGGAAAACATTCAGTACTTC.

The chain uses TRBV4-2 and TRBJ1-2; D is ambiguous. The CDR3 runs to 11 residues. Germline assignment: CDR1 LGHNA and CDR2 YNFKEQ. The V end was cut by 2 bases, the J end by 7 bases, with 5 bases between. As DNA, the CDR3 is TGTGCCAGCAGCCAATTTCTTGGCTACACCTTC. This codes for CASSQFLGYTF.

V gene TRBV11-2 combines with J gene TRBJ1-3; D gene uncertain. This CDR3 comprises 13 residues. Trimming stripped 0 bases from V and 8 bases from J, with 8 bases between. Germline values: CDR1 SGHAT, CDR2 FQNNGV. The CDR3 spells CASSLDSGYTIYF. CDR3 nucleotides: TGTGCCAGCAGCTTAGACAGCGGCTACACCATATATTTT.

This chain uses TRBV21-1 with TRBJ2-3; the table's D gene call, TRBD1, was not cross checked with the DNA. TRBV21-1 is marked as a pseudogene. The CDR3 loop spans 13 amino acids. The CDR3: CASSAQTGKTQYF. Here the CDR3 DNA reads TGTGCCAGCAGCGCCCAGACAGGGAAAACGCAGTATTTT.

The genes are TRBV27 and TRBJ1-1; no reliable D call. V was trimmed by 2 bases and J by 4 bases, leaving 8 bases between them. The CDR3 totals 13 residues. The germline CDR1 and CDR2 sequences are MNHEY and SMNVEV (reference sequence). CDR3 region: CASSLVEATEAFF. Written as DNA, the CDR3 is TGTGCCAGCAGTTTAGTGGAGGCCACTGAAGCTTTCTTT.

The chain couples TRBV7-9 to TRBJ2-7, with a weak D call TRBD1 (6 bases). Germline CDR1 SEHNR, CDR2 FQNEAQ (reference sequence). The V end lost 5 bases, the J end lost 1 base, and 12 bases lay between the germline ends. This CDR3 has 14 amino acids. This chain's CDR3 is CASSPGTRSYEQYF. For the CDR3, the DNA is TGTGCCAGCAGCCCGGGGACAAGGTCCTACGAGCAGTACTTC.

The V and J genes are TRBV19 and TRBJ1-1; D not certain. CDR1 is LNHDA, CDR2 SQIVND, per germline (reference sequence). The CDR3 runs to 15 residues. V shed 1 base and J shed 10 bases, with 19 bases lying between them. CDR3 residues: CASSIVYDTGEVAFF. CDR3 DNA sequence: TGTGCCAGTAGTATAGTGTACGACACGGGAGAGGTAGCTTTCTTT.

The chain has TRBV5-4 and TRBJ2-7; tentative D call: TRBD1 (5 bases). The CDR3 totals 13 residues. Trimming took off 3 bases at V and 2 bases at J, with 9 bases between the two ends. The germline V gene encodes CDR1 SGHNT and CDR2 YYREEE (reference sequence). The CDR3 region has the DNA TGTGCCAGCAGCTGGGGCACCACCTACGAGCAGTACTTC. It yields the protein CASSWGTTYEQYF.

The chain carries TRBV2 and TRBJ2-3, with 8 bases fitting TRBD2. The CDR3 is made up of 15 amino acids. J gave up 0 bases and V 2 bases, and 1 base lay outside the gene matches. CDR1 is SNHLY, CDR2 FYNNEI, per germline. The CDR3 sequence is CASSESSGSTDTQYF. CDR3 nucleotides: TGTGCCAGCAGTGAATCTAGCGGGAGCACAGATACGCAGTATTTT.

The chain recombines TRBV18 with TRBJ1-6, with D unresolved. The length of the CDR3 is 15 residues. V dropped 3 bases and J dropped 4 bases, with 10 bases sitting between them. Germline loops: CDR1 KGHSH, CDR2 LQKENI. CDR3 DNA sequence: TGTGCCAGCTCACCCGGGAGAGGGTATAATTCACCCCTCCACTTT. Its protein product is CASSPGRGYNSPLHF.

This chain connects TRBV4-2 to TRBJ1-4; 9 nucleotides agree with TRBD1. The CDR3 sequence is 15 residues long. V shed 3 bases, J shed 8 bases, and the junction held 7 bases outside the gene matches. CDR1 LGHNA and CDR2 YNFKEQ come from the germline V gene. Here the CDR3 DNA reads TGTGCCAGCAGCCAGACGGGACAGGGCAGGGAAAAACTGTTTTTT. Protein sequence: CASSQTGQGREKLFF.

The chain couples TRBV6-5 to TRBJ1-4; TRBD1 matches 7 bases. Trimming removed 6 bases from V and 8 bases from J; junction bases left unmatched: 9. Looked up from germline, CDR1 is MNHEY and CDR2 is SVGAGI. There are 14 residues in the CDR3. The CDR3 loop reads CASRMTGMEEKLFF. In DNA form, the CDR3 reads TGTGCCAGCAGGATGACAGGGATGGAGGAAAAACTGTTTTTT.

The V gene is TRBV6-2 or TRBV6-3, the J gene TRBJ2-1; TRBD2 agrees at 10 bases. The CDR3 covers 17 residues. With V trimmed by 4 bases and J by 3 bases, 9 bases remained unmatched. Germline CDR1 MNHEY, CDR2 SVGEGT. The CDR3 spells CASSSDRTSGGYNEQFF. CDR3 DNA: TGTGCCAGCAGTTCGGATCGGACTAGCGGTGGCTACAATGAGCAGTTCTTC.

CDR3 bases: TGCGCCAGCAGCCAGGATCCACTTAGGGGGAGCGCATGGGGTACGCAGTATTTT. This gives the protein CASSQDPLRGSAWGTQYF. The J gene is TRBJ2-3, the V gene TRBV4-1; tentative D call: TRBD1 (6 bases). The germline V gene has CDR1 MGHRA and CDR2 YSYEKL. V was trimmed by 3 bases and J by 8 bases, leaving 27 bases between them. CDR3 length: 18 residues.

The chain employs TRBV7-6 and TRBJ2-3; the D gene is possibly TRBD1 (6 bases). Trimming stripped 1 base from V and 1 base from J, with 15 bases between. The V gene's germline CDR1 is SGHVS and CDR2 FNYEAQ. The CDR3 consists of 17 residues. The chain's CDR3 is CASSLVSSGAGTDTQYF. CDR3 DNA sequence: TGTGCCAGCAGCTTAGTAAGTTCAGGGGCAGGCACAGATACGCAGTATTTT. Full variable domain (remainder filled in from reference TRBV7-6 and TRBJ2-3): GAGVSQSPRYKVTKRGQDVALRCDPISGHVSLYWYRQALGQGPEFLTYFNYEAQQDKSGLPNDRFSAERPEGSISTLTIQRTEQRDSAMYRCASSLVSSGAGTDTQYFGPGTRLTVL.

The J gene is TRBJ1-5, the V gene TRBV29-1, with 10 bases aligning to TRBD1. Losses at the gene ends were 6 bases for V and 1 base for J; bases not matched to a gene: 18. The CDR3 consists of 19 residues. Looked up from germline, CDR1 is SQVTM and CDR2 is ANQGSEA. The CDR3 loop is CSVITRETGGSWSNQPQHF. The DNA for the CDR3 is TGCAGCGTCATAACCCGTGAGACAGGGGGCTCTTGGAGCAATCAGCCCCAGCATTTT.

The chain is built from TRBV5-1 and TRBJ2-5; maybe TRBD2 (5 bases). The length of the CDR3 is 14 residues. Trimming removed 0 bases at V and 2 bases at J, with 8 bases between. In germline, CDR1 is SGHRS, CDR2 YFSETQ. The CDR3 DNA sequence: TGCGCCAGCAGCTTGGACACTAGTCAAGAGACCCAGTACTTC. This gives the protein CASSLDTSQETQYF.